This T cell receptor (beta chain) derives from a study of immune heterogeneity within non-small cell lung tumors. About the research overall: In total, the tumors were 4 squamous cell carcinomas, some ten non-squamous carcinomas and 1 not otherwise specified.

Study conclusions and caveats: Identical dominant CDR3 beta clonotypes were found repeatedly across the tumor sites of a single patient, and these appeared alongside high-frequency clones that were unique to particular tumor locations.

Template input was genomic DNA from bulk tumor (around 630 ng per sample). Several widely spaced biopsies per primary tumor were taken during surgery. Patients had untreated, newly diagnosed non-small cell lung cancer and underwent curative surgery. Donors were newly diagnosed non-small cell lung cancer patients having surgery with curative intent. In a multiplex PCR, 32 V and 13 J primers amplified TCR beta CDR3. TCRdb re-analysed the multiplex PCR reads in MiXCR, keeping a single row per CDR3 protein. This sample carries about 4,800 distinct CDR3 sequences, around 35% of them seen once, and the ten largest clones take 20% to 25%. Judged by abundance, this clonotype is medium-sized (0.01 to 0.1%). Its cognate antigen is unknown. The specimen was lung tumor tissue. The clonotype originates from a woman aged 50 to 60 with non-small cell lung cancer.

CDR3 sequence reads: CATSRLAGKGEQYF. For the CDR3, the DNA is TGTGCCACCAGCAGACTAGCGGGAAAGGGCGAGCAGTACTTC. The chain recombines TRBV15 with TRBJ2-7, with 9 bases matching TRBD2. The CDR3 covers 14 residues. V lost 2 bases to trimming and J lost 6 bases; unmatched junction nucleotides: 5. Per the germline V gene, CDR1 is LNHNV and CDR2 is YYDKDF (reference sequence).